The 3 T cell receptor beta chains below were found in one sample sequenced in a study of control samples from healthy donors and cancer patients. The table came from immunoSEQ multiplex PCR; TCRdb's copy has only in-frame clones and leaves some out. The data contain about 20,000 clones, approximately 83% of them singletons. The source material was PBMCs. The receptors shown here come from a man aged 60-69 years with head and neck cancer.

The J gene is TRBJ2-2, the V gene TRBV3-1 (or the pseudogene TRBV3-2), with 10 nucleotides matching TRBD2. After removal of 1 base from V and 6 bases from J, the junction contained 2 bases not matched to a gene. Germline loops: CDR1 LGHDT, CDR2 YNNKEL (reference sequence). The CDR3 covers 15 residues. The chain's CDR3 is CASSQGAGGPGELFF. The DNA of the CDR3 is TGTGCCAGCAGCCAAGGAGCGGGAGGGCCCGGGGAGCTGTTTTTT.

V gene TRBV18 combines with J gene TRBJ2-1; 9 bases fit TRBD2. CDR1 and CDR2 from the germline V gene are KGHSH and LQKENI. This CDR3 region has 15 residues. J lost 5 bases, V lost 6 bases, and 8 bases had no gene match. The CDR3 DNA follows: TGTGCCAGCTCTCCTATAGCGGGAGAACACAATGAGCAGTTCTTC. The encoded protein is CASSPIAGEHNEQFF. Full variable domain (missing parts from reference TRBV18 and TRBJ2-1): NAGVMQNPRHLVRRRGQEARLRCSPMKGHSHVYWYRQLPEEGLKFMVYLQKENIIDESGMPKERFSAEFPKEGPSILRIQQVVRGDSAAYFCASSPIAGEHNEQFFGPGTRLTVL.

J is TRBJ2-7 and V is TRBV5-5, with D tentatively TRBD2 (5 bases). Trimming removed 3 bases from V and 2 bases from J, with 12 bases in between. Germline CDR1 reads SGHKS; CDR2 reads YYEKEE (reference sequence). The CDR3 consists of 14 residues. CDR3 nucleotides: TGTGCCAGCAGCTGGTTTAGCGATCCCTACGAGCAGTACTTC. Residues: CASSWFSDPYEQYF.